This is a list of T cell receptor beta chains from one sample in a study of PD-L1 blockade in urothelial cancer. Measured with immunoSEQ multiplex PCR; TCRdb has only the in-frame clones, and not every one. The sample lists 55,000 to 70,000 clones; just over 85% were seen once. The material sequenced was PBMCs, taken around atezolizumab (anti-PD-L1) treatment. These receptor sequences come from a middle-aged man with urothelial cancer. The CDR3 runs from the conserved cysteine through the conserved F or W. D genes are given only for firm matches. Where a row states a size, it is once, few, many or the class of an expanded clone; other rows omit it.

TRBV28	TRBD1	TRBJ1-4	NA	12	CASSDREEKLFF	TGTGCCAGCAGTGACAGGGAGGAAAAACTGTTTTTT
TRBV6-5	TRBD2	TRBJ2-1	once	14	CASSRGSSYNEQFF	TGTGCCAGCTCCCGCGGGAGCTCCTACAATGAGCAGTTCTTC
TRBV2	NA	TRBJ1-5	NA	15	CASSEALADNQPQHF	TGTGCCAGCAGTGAAGCTCTTGCAGACAATCAGCCCCAGCATTTT
TRBV2	NA	TRBJ2-1	few	12	CASSDEAYEQFF	TGTGCCAGCAGTGACGAAGCGTACGAGCAGTTCTTC
TRBV28	NA	TRBJ1-3	once	16	CASSFSGADSGNTIYF	TGTGCCAGCAGTTTTTCAGGGGCCGACTCTGGAAACACCATATATTTT
TRBV7-8	NA	TRBJ2-1	NA	10	CASSGAEQFF	TGTGCCAGCAGTGGAGCTGAGCAGTTCTTC
TRBV7-2	TRBD2	TRBJ2-7	NA	17	CASSLWAPSGISYEQYF	TGTGCCAGCAGCTTATGGGCCCCTAGCGGAATCTCCTACGAGCAGTACTTC
TRBV5-1	TRBD2	TRBJ2-5	NA	16	CASSFQTSGIQETQYF	TGCGCCAGCAGCTTTCAGACTAGCGGGATTCAAGAGACCCAGTACTTC
TRBV5-6	TRBD1	TRBJ1-3	once	15	CASSSGGAFGNTIYF	TGTGCCAGCAGCTCAGGGGGCGCTTTTGGAAACACCATATATTTT
TRBV10-3	NA	TRBJ2-1	NA	14	CAISELGRNNEQFF	TGTGCCATCAGTGAGTTGGGGCGTAACAATGAGCAGTTCTTC
TRBV7-3	NA	TRBJ2-3	NA	15	CASSLRLAPGDTQYF	TGTGCCAGCAGCTTAAGACTGGCGCCGGGAGATACGCAGTATTTT
TRBV2	TRBD1	TRBJ2-3	NA	15	CASRPPGQGTDTQYF	TGTGCCAGCAGGCCCCCGGGACAGGGGACAGATACGCAGTATTTT
TRBV5-1	NA	TRBJ2-5	NA	13	CASSPDRRETQYF	TGCGCCAGCAGCCCCGACAGGAGGGAGACCCAGTACTTC
TRBV10-3	TRBD2	TRBJ2-1	NA	15	CAISLTSATYNEQFF	TGTGCCATCAGCCTGACTAGCGCAACCTACAATGAGCAGTTCTTC
TRBV9	NA	TRBJ2-3	NA	15	CASSTGTWGTDTQYF	TGTGCCAGCAGCACCGGGACTTGGGGCACAGATACGCAGTATTTT
TRBV6-6	NA	TRBJ1-3	NA	12	CASSYSNSGIYF	TGTGCCAGCAGTTACTCGAACAGCGGCATATATTTT
TRBV28	NA	TRBJ1-3	NA	14	CASRLRDSFNTIYF	TGTGCCAGCAGGCTCCGGGACTCTTTTAACACCATATATTTT
TRBV11-2	NA	TRBJ2-7	NA	15	CASSLYTSGAYEQYF	TGTGCCAGCAGCTTATATACTTCGGGGGCCTACGAGCAGTACTTC
TRBV6-6	NA	TRBJ2-3	NA	15	CASSGLVAGTDTQYF	TGTGCCAGCAGCGGCCTGGTGGCGGGCACAGATACGCAGTATTTT
TRBV7-2	TRBD1	TRBJ1-3	NA	17	CASSLRGGRASGNTIYF	TGTGCCAGCAGCTTACGAGGGGGCAGGGCCTCTGGAAACACCATATATTTT
TRBV7-8	NA	TRBJ2-7	NA	14	CASSLDWHSYEQYF	TGTGCCAGCAGCCTGGACTGGCACTCCTACGAGCAGTACTTC
TRBV28	NA	TRBJ2-7	NA	17	CASSYRPGHNSVYEQYF	TGTGCCAGCAGTTACCGCCCGGGACATAATTCGGTCTACGAGCAGTACTTC
TRBV7-2	NA	TRBJ1-3	NA	15	CASSPLPRSGNTIYF	TGTGCCAGCAGCCCTCTCCCCCGCTCTGGAAACACCATATATTTT
TRBV7-2	NA	TRBJ2-7	once	15	CASSLSTGTAYEQYF	TGTGCCAGCAGCTTATCTACAGGGACGGCCTACGAGCAGTACTTC
TRBV15	TRBD2	TRBJ2-3	NA	20	CATLRGRGLAGEGNTDTQYF	TGTGCCACCCTACGTGGACGGGGACTAGCGGGAGAGGGAAACACAGATACGCAGTATTTT
TRBV10-1	TRBD1	TRBJ2-1	NA	13	CASSPGQYNEQFF	TGCGCCAGCAGCCCGGGACAGTACAATGAGCAGTTCTTC
TRBV28	NA	TRBJ1-4	NA	15	CASSKVGPGGEKLFF	TGTGCCAGCAGTAAAGTAGGCCCCGGAGGTGAAAAACTGTTTTTT
TRBV11-2	TRBD1	TRBJ2-2	NA	14	CASRPTQGIGELFF	TGTGCCAGCAGACCTACACAGGGGATCGGGGAGCTGTTTTTT
TRBV11-2	TRBD1	TRBJ2-5	NA	15	CASSLVRDRSETQYF	TGTGCCAGCAGCTTAGTAAGGGACAGATCTGAGACCCAGTACTTC
TRBV4-1	TRBD1	TRBJ1-2	NA	13	CASSETGGYGYTF	TGCGCCAGCAGCGAGACAGGGGGATATGGCTACACCTTC
TRBV27	TRBD2	TRBJ2-7	NA	14	CASSSSGRAYEQYF	TGTGCCAGCAGTTCGAGCGGGAGGGCCTACGAGCAGTACTTC
TRBV7-2	NA	TRBJ1-2	NA	11	CASSPSYGYTF	TGTGCCAGCAGCCCCTCCTATGGCTACACCTTC
TRBV28	NA	TRBJ2-5	NA	12	CASNSAQETQYF	TGTGCCAGCAATAGCGCCCAAGAGACCCAGTACTTC
TRBV7-3	NA	TRBJ1-5	NA	16	CASSLYRVAGNQPQHF	TGTGCCAGCAGTCTATACAGGGTCGCGGGCAATCAGCCCCAGCATTTT
TRBV5-1	TRBD2	TRBJ2-7	few	14	CASMVGGPEKEQYF	TGCGCCAGCATGGTGGGAGGGCCGGAGAAAGAGCAGTACTTC
TRBV4-1	TRBD1	TRBJ1-6	many	15	CASSQDEGASSPLHF	TGCGCCAGCAGCCAAGATGAGGGGGCGTCTTCACCCCTCCACTTT
TRBV25-1	TRBD2	TRBJ2-1	NA	16	CASLPSVAGVPNEQFF	TGTGCCAGCCTCCCTTCAGTAGCGGGAGTTCCCAATGAGCAGTTCTTC
TRBV28	TRBD1	TRBJ1-3	NA	14	CASSSRQGGLTIYF	TGTGCCAGCAGTTCCCGACAGGGGGGTTTAACCATATATTTT
TRBV7-8	TRBD2	TRBJ2-7	NA	18	CASSLSLAGAGVPYEQYF	TGTGCCAGCAGCTTAAGTCTAGCGGGAGCAGGGGTACCCTACGAGCAGTACTTC
TRBV18	NA	TRBJ1-1	NA	13	CASSRTDNTEAFF	TGTGCCAGCTCGCGGACAGACAACACTGAAGCTTTCTTT
TRBV11-2	NA	TRBJ2-2	NA	14	CAIPAGLEFGELFF	TGTGCCATCCCCGCAGGGTTGGAATTCGGGGAGCTGTTTTTT
TRBV9	TRBD2	TRBJ2-2	NA	16	CASSPIGLANTGELFF	TGTGCCAGCAGCCCTATCGGACTAGCGAACACCGGGGAGCTGTTTTTT
TRBV19	NA	TRBJ1-6	few	14	CASKARQADSPLHF	TGTGCCAGTAAAGCCCGACAGGCGGACTCACCCCTCCACTTT
TRBV27	NA	TRBJ2-2	few	14	CASSSTYDTGELFF	TGTGCCAGCAGTTCCACTTATGACACCGGGGAGCTGTTTTTT
TRBV5-1	TRBD1	TRBJ2-7	once	14	CASSLGTGGHEQYF	TGCGCCAGCAGCTTAGGGACAGGGGGACACGAGCAGTACTTC
TRBV28	TRBD2	TRBJ2-2	NA	15	CASQHPSGSPGELFF	TGTGCCAGCCAACATCCTAGCGGGAGCCCCGGGGAGCTGTTTTTT
TRBV5-1	NA	TRBJ2-3	NA	13	CASSLTSTDTQYF	TGCGCCAGCAGCCTGACTAGCACAGATACGCAGTATTTT
TRBV15	NA	TRBJ1-5	NA	15	CATSRGSFQGQPQHF	TGTGCCACCAGCAGAGGGTCGTTCCAGGGCCAGCCCCAGCATTTT
TRBV28	NA	TRBJ1-2	NA	14	CASSSAGSNYGYTF	TGTGCCAGCAGTTCGGCGGGATCTAACTATGGCTACACCTTC
TRBV30	NA	TRBJ2-7	NA	12	CAWSVYSYEQYF	TGTGCCTGGAGTGTATATTCCTACGAGCAGTACTTC
TRBV11-2	NA	TRBJ1-6	NA	11	CASPYGSPLHF	TGTGCCAGCCCCTATGGTTCACCCCTCCACTTT
TRBV7-6	TRBD1	TRBJ2-5	NA	15	CASSSQGARKETQYF	TGTGCCAGCAGCTCACAGGGGGCGCGGAAAGAGACCCAGTACTTC
TRBV11-3	NA	TRBJ2-5	NA	13	CASSLGGEKTQYF	TGTGCCAGCAGCTTGGGCGGGGAGAAGACCCAGTACTTC